Following are 10 T cell receptor beta chains from one sample sequenced in a study of type 1 regulatory T cells. TCRdb passed the reads through MiXCR, listing each CDR3 protein once. Of just under 65,000 distinct CDR3 sequences in the sample, about 50% are singletons; the top ten hold more than 2%. No antigen is known for these receptors. The sequenced sample consisted of cultured non-Tr1 T cells, either the whole culture or a sorted T cell fraction (not recorded which). Receptor source: a human donor in good health.

This clonotype was recorded a few times. The chain has TRBV20-1 and TRBJ2-3, with 8 bases that match TRBD2. V trimming: 2 bases; J trimming: 3 bases; junction bases outside the gene matches: 4. The CDR3 spans 14 residues. Germline-derived CDR1 and CDR2 are DFQATT and SNEGSKA (reference sequence). In DNA form, the CDR3 reads TGCAGTGCTAGACGGGGGGGCCTGACAGATACGCAGTATTTT. This sequence encodes CSARRGGLTDTQYF.

The rearrangement uses TRBV7-2 and TRBJ1-1; tentatively, D is TRBD1 (5 bases). The CDR3 length is 15 residues. Between the trimmed V and J ends, which lost 1 base and 5 bases, there was a span of 14 bases. Germline V gene data show CDR1 as SGHTA and CDR2 as FQGNSA. CDR3 bases: TGTGCCAGCAGCTTAGAGGGGTCGGGTAGAACTGAAGCTTTCTTT. It translates to CASSLEGSGRTEAFF.

There are a few counts of this clonotype. The rearrangement links TRBV12-3 or TRBV12-4 to TRBJ2-5, with 8 positions matching TRBD2. J gave up 3 bases and V 7 bases, and 7 bases lay outside the gene matches. The CDR3 loop spans 14 amino acids. This CDR3 reads CASTPGSGEETQYF. DNA of the CDR3: TGTGCCAGCACCCCGGGTAGCGGGGAAGAGACCCAGTACTTC.

V gene TRBV7-2 combines with J gene TRBJ2-7; 11 bases match TRBD2. V shed 7 bases and J 6 bases; nucleotides not matched to a gene: 14. Germline V gene sequence: CDR1 SGHTA, CDR2 FQGNSA. The CDR3 contains 16 residues. The CDR3 sequence is CASNPRGSGGAGEQYF. The DNA of the CDR3 is TGTGCCAGCAACCCCCGGGGTAGCGGGGGGGCAGGCGAGCAGTACTTC.

CDR3: CSAPLAGSTDTQYF. The CDR3 DNA is TGCAGTGCTCCCCTGGCGGGAAGCACAGATACGCAGTATTTT. This rearrangement joins TRBV20-1 to TRBJ2-3; a possible D gene is TRBD2 (6 bases). Deletions cut 5 bases from V and 0 bases from J, with 12 bases between. This CDR3 spans 14 amino acids. Germline V gives CDR1 DFQATT, CDR2 SNEGSKA (reference sequence).

This clonotype occurred a few times. The chain carries TRBV30 and TRBJ2-2; no clear D. The germline V gene encodes CDR1 GTSNPN and CDR2 SVGIG (reference sequence). Deletions cut 0 bases from V and 4 bases from J, with 15 bases between. The CDR3 runs to 16 residues. Here the CDR3 DNA reads TGTGCCTGGAGTGTATGGGTAGTCGGTAGCACCGGGGAGCTGTTTTTT. Encoded protein: CAWSVWVVGSTGELFF.

The sample holds a few counts of this clonotype. The chain combines TRBV7-2 with TRBJ1-2, with 8 bases matching TRBD1. In germline, CDR1 is SGHTA, CDR2 FQGNSA. The J segment lost 0 bases and the V segment lost 3 bases, leaving 3 bases of the junction unmatched. The CDR3 loop spans 15 amino acids. This chain's CDR3 is CASSLQGATNYGYTF. CDR3 coding DNA: TGTGCCAGCAGCTTGCAGGGGGCTACTAACTATGGCTACACCTTC.

The chain recombines TRBV7-6 with TRBJ2-1; 9 nucleotides line up with TRBD1. The CDR3 sequence is 18 residues long. Unmatched junction bases numbered 12, after V lost 1 base and J lost 5 bases. Germline V gene sequence: CDR1 SGHVS, CDR2 FNYEAQ. CDR3 sequence: CASSLGTGAAKSNNEQFF. The CDR3 bases are TGTGCCAGCAGCTTAGGGACAGGGGCCGCTAAATCCAACAATGAGCAGTTCTTC.

In its sample, this clonotype was seen once. A junction end diverges from the germline sequence, so it may reflect a read error. J is TRBJ2-3 and V is TRBV7-2, with unresolved D. CDR1 is SGHTA and CDR2 is FQGNSA in the germline V gene. The length of the CDR3 is 12 residues. The CDR3 DNA follows: TGTGCCACCAGACGGGTCACAGATACGCAGTGTTTT. The encoded protein is CATRRVTDTQCF.

This clonotype occurred a few times. This chain joins TRBV3-1 and TRBJ2-1, with 10 bases fitting TRBD2. V lost 3 bases to trimming and J lost 13 bases; unmatched junction nucleotides: 9. The CDR3 totals 14 residues. Germline CDR1 is LGHDT and CDR2 is YNNKEL (reference sequence). The CDR3 here is CASSHPGTSVEQFF. For the CDR3, the DNA is TGTGCCAGCAGCCACCCCGGGACTAGCGTAGAACAGTTCTTC.